This T cell receptor beta chain was obtained from a study of T cell responses to AZD1222 COVID-19 vaccine. On this clone: Its cognate antigen is unknown.

The repertoire was sequenced with immunoSEQ multiplex PCR; TCRdb's copy has only in-frame clones and lacks some. The sample shows about 140,000 clones, 88% of them seen only once. Study-wide points: Possibly, clonal diversity was underestimated; donors were largely white British and included more females.

Sequenced here: peripheral blood, sampled 28 days after the second AZD1222 dose. The TCR originated in an adult who received the AZD1222 COVID-19 vaccine.

The CDR3 loop reads CATGQGYYSNQPQHF. CDR3 nucleotides: TGTGCCACCGGGCAGGGTTATTATAGCAATCAGCCCCAGCATTTT. The chain links TRBV15 to TRBJ1-5; a weak D match, TRBD1 (5 bases). CDR1 and CDR2 (germline): LNHNV, YYDKDF (reference sequence). This CDR3 has 15 residues. Trimming left V 8 bases short and J 0 bases short, with 14 bases between.